This is a list of T cell receptor beta chains from one sample in a study of T cells in narcolepsy. The data were produced by immunoSEQ multiplex PCR, yet TCRdb's version contains in-frame clones alone and is incomplete. The profile covers 27,000 or so clones, with approximately 86% appearing a single time and 0.95% to 1.3% taken by the ten largest. Sequenced input: CD45RA- memory CD4+ T cells from PBMCs. The receptor source for this set is a human donor with narcolepsy. Both conserved end residues are part of each CDR3. The order of the fields is V gene, J gene, CDR3 protein.

V gene: TRBV4-2; J gene: TRBJ2-2; CDR3 protein: CASSQLGSGGAGELFF
V gene: TRBV19; J gene: TRBJ1-5; CDR3 protein: CASSRVVGNQPQHF
V gene: TRBV4-1; J gene: TRBJ1-1; CDR3 protein: CASSQGVLDRGYTEAFF
V gene: TRBV4-2; J gene: TRBJ2-3; CDR3 protein: CASSRGGGGAEDTQYF
V gene: TRBV2; J gene: TRBJ2-2; CDR3 protein: CASSEHRLPGELFF
V gene: TRBV6-5; J gene: TRBJ2-7; CDR3 protein: CASSENRAYEQYF
V gene: TRBV7-8; J gene: TRBJ1-3; CDR3 protein: CASSLNRIGNTIYF
V gene: TRBV6-5; J gene: TRBJ1-5; CDR3 protein: CASRATVSNQPQHF
V gene: TRBV5-6; J gene: TRBJ2-1; CDR3 protein: CASSPVIHNEQFF
V gene: TRBV7-9; J gene: TRBJ2-2; CDR3 protein: CASMDRGASSDTGELFF
V gene: TRBV6-5; J gene: TRBJ1-5; CDR3 protein: CASSYRGQGEPQHF
V gene: TRBV10-2; J gene: TRBJ2-7; CDR3 protein: CASSESTVYEQYF
V gene: TRBV5-4; J gene: TRBJ2-3; CDR3 protein: CASSLPRGSTDTQYF
V gene: TRBV28; J gene: TRBJ2-5; CDR3 protein: CASMAGGEETQYF
V gene: TRBV18; J gene: TRBJ2-7; CDR3 protein: CASSIPGLAGEQYF
V gene: TRBV4-2; J gene: TRBJ2-5; CDR3 protein: CASSQATGDGETQYF
V gene: TRBV10-3; J gene: TRBJ1-1; CDR3 protein: CAINRGRAGNTEAFF
V gene: TRBV6-5; J gene: TRBJ1-2; CDR3 protein: CASSTGIGYTF
V gene: TRBV7-2; J gene: TRBJ2-1; CDR3 protein: CASSSTGGYNEQFF
V gene: TRBV4-1; J gene: TRBJ1-2; CDR3 protein: CASSQRTEILYGYTF
V gene: TRBV19; J gene: TRBJ2-4; CDR3 protein: CASSTLDGSKNIQYF
V gene: TRBV5-1; J gene: TRBJ1-2; CDR3 protein: CASSPRSPGQGFNYGYTF
V gene: TRBV7-9; J gene: TRBJ1-1; CDR3 protein: CASTKTGMGEAFF